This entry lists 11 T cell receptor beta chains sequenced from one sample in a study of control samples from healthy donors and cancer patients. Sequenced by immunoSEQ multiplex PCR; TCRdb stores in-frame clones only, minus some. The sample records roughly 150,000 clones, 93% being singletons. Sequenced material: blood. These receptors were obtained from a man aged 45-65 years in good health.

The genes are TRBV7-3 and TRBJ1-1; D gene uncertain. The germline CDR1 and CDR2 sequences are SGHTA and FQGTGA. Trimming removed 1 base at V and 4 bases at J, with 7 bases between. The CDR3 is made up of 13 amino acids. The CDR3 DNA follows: TGTGCCAGCAGCTTAATGCAGAGCACTGAAGCTTTCTTT. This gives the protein CASSLMQSTEAFF.

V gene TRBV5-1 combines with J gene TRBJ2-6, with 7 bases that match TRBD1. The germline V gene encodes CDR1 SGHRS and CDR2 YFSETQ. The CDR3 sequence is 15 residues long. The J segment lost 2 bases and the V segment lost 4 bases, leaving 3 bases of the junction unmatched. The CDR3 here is CASSATGAGANVLTF. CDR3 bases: TGCGCCAGCAGCGCAACAGGGGCTGGGGCCAACGTCCTGACTTTC.

CDR3: CASRLAGGPGELFF. DNA of the CDR3: TGTGCCAGTAGACTAGCGGGAGGGCCCGGGGAGCTGTTTTTT. The rearrangement uses TRBV6-5 and TRBJ2-2; 14 nucleotides match TRBD2. J lost 6 bases, V lost 9 bases, and 3 bases had no gene match. Looked up from germline, CDR1 is MNHEY and CDR2 is SVGAGI. The CDR3 extends over 14 amino acids.

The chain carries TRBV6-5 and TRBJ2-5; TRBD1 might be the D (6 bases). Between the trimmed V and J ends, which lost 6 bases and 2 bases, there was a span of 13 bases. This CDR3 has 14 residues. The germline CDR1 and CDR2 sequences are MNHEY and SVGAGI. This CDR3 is CASRDPGHQETQYF. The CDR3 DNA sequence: TGTGCCAGCAGAGATCCGGGACATCAAGAGACCCAGTACTTC.

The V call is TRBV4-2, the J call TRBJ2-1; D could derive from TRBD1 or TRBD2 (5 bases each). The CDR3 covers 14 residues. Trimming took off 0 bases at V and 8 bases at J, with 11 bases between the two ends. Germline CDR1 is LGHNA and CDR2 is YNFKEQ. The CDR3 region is CASSQDFRGDEQFF. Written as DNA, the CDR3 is TGTGCCAGCAGCCAAGATTTTCGAGGGGATGAGCAGTTCTTC.

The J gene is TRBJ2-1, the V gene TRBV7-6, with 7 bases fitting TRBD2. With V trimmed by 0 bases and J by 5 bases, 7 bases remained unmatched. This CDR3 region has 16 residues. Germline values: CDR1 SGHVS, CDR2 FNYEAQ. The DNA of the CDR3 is TGTGCCAGCAGCTTAGCTCTAACGGCGGGAGACAATGAGCAGTTCTTC. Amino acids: CASSLALTAGDNEQFF.

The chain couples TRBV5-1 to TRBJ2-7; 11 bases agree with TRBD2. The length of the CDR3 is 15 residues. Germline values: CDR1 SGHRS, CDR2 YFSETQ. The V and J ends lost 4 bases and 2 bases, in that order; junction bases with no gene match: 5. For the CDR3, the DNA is TGCGCCAGCAGCCCGGGGACTAGCGGACCCTACGAGCAGTACTTC. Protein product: CASSPGTSGPYEQYF.

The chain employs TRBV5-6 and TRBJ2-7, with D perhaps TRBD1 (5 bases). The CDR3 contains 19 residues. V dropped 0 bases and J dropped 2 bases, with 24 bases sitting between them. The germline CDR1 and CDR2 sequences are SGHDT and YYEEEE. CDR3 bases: TGTGCCAGCAGCTTGGTTGGCCACGTGCTTGGGGCAACAACCTACGAGCAGTACTTC. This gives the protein CASSLVGHVLGATTYEQYF.

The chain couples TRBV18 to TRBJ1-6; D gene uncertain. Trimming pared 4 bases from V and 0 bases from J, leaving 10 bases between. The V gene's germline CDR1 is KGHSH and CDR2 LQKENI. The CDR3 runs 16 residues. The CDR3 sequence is CASSLSASSYNSPLHF. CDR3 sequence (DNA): TGTGCCAGCTCACTTAGTGCCAGCTCCTATAATTCACCCCTCCACTTT.

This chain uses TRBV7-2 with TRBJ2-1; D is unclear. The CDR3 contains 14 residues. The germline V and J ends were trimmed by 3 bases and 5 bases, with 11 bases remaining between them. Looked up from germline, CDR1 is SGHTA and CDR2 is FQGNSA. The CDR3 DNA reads TGTGCCAGCAGCTTCTTTGGTGCTCACAATGAGCAGTTCTTC. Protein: CASSFFGAHNEQFF.

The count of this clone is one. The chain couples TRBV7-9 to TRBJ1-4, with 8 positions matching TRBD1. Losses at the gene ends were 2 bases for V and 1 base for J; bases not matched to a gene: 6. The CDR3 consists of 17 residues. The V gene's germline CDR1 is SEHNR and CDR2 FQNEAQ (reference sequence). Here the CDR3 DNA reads TGTGCCAGCAGCTTATGGGCCAGGGGGCGAACTAATGAAAAACTGTTTTTT. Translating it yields CASSLWARGRTNEKLFF.